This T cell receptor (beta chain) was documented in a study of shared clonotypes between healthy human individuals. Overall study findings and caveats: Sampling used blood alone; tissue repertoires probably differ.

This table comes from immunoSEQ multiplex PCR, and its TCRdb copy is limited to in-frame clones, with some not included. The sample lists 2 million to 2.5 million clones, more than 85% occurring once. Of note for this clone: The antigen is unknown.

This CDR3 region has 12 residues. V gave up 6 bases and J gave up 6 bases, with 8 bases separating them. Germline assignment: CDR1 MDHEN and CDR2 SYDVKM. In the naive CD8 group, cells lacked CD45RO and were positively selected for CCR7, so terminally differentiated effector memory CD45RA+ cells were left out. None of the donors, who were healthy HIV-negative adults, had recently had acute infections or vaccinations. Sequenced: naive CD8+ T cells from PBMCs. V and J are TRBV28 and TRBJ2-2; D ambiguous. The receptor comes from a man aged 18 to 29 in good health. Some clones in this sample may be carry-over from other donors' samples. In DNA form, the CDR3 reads TGTGCCAGCAGGTGGGGTCCCGGGGAGCTGTTTTTT. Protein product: CASRWGPGELFF.